Following are 23 T cell receptor beta chains from one sample sequenced in a study of graft-versus-host responses after intestinal transplantation. Profiling relied on immunoSEQ multiplex PCR, and the TCRdb table lists in-frame clones only, not all of them. The profile shows roughly 69,000 clones, 92% of them singletons. The specimen was bone marrow, collected roughly 780 days after intestinal transplantation. The receptors shown here come from a human patient who received an intestinal transplant, so some T cells may come from the graft donor.

CDR3 coding DNA: TGTGCCAGCAGCCGGGCAGCCGGGGATGAAAAACTGTTTTTT. This encodes CASSRAAGDEKLFF. J is TRBJ1-4 and V is TRBV6-5, with D unresolved. Trimming removed 6 bases from V and 6 bases from J, with 14 bases in between. CDR3 length: 14 residues. Germline CDR1 and CDR2: MNHEY and SVGAGI.

The rearrangement links TRBV6-5 to TRBJ2-3; no reliable D call. This CDR3 spans 13 amino acids. The V and J ends lost 6 bases and 0 bases respectively, with 7 bases between them. Per germline, CDR1 MNHEY and CDR2 SVGAGI. The CDR3 nucleotides read TGTGCCAGCAGGCCTATTAGCACAGATACGCAGTATTTT. Translating gives CASRPISTDTQYF.

The chain is built from TRBV11-2 and TRBJ2-7; 9 positions agree with TRBD1. The CDR3 is made up of 17 amino acids. Trimming cost V 5 bases and J 9 bases; bases outside gene matches: 20. Per germline, CDR1 SGHAT and CDR2 FQNNGV. In nucleotides, the CDR3 is TGTGCCAGCAGCCCGGACCTGGGACAGGGCGGGCCCCCGGGGCAGTACTTC. Encoded protein: CASSPDLGQGGPPGQYF.

This sequence joins TRBV4-1 and TRBJ2-5; tentative D call: TRBD2 (6 bases). The length of the CDR3 is 16 residues. V dropped 6 bases and J dropped 4 bases, with 21 bases sitting between them. CDR1 MGHRA and CDR2 YSYEKL come from the germline V gene. The CDR3 reads CASSPGARGGRETQYF. The CDR3, as DNA: TGCGCCAGCAGTCCCGGAGCGCGGGGAGGACGAGAGACCCAGTACTTC.

The chain employs TRBV6-5 and TRBJ1-2, with TRBD1 as a possible D gene (5 bases). The V end was cut by 0 bases, the J end by 11 bases, with 22 bases between. Germline V CDR1 and CDR2: MNHEY, SVGAGI. The length of the CDR3 is 16 residues. The CDR3 loop reads CASSYSKAGSYRSYTF. The CDR3 DNA is TGTGCCAGCAGTTACTCGAAGGCAGGGTCTTACCGGTCATACACCTTC.

J is TRBJ2-5 and V is TRBV7-9; D uncertain. V shed 5 bases and J shed 0 bases, with 4 bases lying between them. The CDR3 sequence is 12 residues long. Per the germline V gene, CDR1 is SEHNR and CDR2 is FQNEAQ (reference sequence). CDR3 DNA sequence: TGTGCCAGCAGCAAGTACCAAGAGACCCAGTACTTC. It encodes CASSKYQETQYF.

The rearrangement joins TRBV27 to TRBJ2-2; no firm D call. Trimming took off 6 bases at V and 7 bases at J, with 9 bases between the two ends. CDR3 size: 12 residues. Germline-derived CDR1 and CDR2 are MNHEY and SMNVEV (reference sequence). The CDR3 loop is CASSQENGELFF. The CDR3 DNA follows: TGTGCCAGCAGCCAGGAGAACGGGGAGCTGTTTTTT.

V usage is TRBV9 and J usage is TRBJ1-6; TRBD1 agrees at 7 bases. CDR3 length: 15 amino acids. The germline gives CDR1 SGDLS, CDR2 YYNGEE. V lost 3 bases, J lost 7 bases, and 7 bases stayed unmatched. The CDR3 bases are TGTGCCAGCAGCGGACGACAGGGCGGAAATTCACCCCTCCACTTT. Encoded protein: CASSGRQGGNSPLHF.

The chain joins TRBV28 to TRBJ2-7, with D tentatively TRBD1 (7 bases). The CDR3 runs 13 residues. The V gene lost 7 bases and the J gene lost 5 bases, with 15 bases spanning the gap. Germline CDR1 reads MDHEN; CDR2 reads SYDVKM. CDR3 sequence: CASNKEGANEQYF. The DNA for the CDR3 is TGTGCCAGCAATAAGGAGGGGGCGAACGAGCAGTACTTC. Supplemented by reference TRBV28 and TRBJ2-7, the full variable domain reads DVKVTQSSRYLVKRTGEKVFLECVQDMDHENMFWYRQDPGLGLRLIYFSYDVKMKEKGDIPEGYSVSREKKERFSLILESASTNQTSMYLCASNKEGANEQYFGPGTRLTVT.

The chain couples TRBV5-1 to TRBJ2-7, with TRBD2 as a possible D gene (6 bases). Germline CDR1 SGHRS, CDR2 YFSETQ. V dropped 5 bases and J dropped 2 bases, with 14 bases sitting between them. CDR3 length: 14 residues. In DNA form, the CDR3 reads TGCGCCAGCAGTGGGGCGGGGAAAACCTACGAGCAGTACTTC. Translating it yields CASSGAGKTYEQYF. Complete variable domain (other parts from reference TRBV5-1 and TRBJ2-7): KAGVTQTPRYLIKTRGQQVTLSCSPISGHRSVSWYQQTPGQGLQFLFEYFSETQRNKGNFPGRFSGRQFSNSRSEMNVSTLELGDSALYLCASSGAGKTYEQYFGPGTRLTVT.

This chain links TRBV7-3 with TRBJ2-1, with D possibly matching TRBD1 (6 bases). The CDR3 has 14 amino acids. Trimming stripped 5 bases from V and 4 bases from J, with 12 bases between. Germline V lookup: CDR1 SGHTA, CDR2 FQGTGA. The DNA for the CDR3 is TGTGCCAGCAGCCAAGGACAGACTTACAATGAGCAGTTCTTC. Its protein is CASSQGQTYNEQFF.

This sequence joins TRBV7-6 and TRBJ2-3; maybe TRBD2 (5 bases). V lost 8 bases and J lost 7, with 13 bases in between. The germline V gene has CDR1 SGHVS and CDR2 FNYEAQ. The length of the CDR3 is 12 residues. The CDR3 nucleotides read TGTGCCAGCGCTCAGACGGGAAATACGCAGTATTTT. Translating it yields CASAQTGNTQYF.

The CDR3 nucleotides are TGTGCCAGCAGCGGATGGAGGGGGGGTCCCTCGATGGGGTACGAGCAGTACTTC. As protein: CASSGWRGGPSMGYEQYF. The V call is TRBV2, the J call TRBJ2-7; a possible D gene is TRBD2 (7 bases). CDR1 is SNHLY, CDR2 FYNNEI, per germline. This CDR3 is built from 18 residues. The germline V and J ends were trimmed by 6 bases and 4 bases, with 28 bases remaining between them.

V is TRBV19 and J is TRBJ1-4, with D maybe TRBD1 (5 bases). The CDR3 runs to 15 residues. The germline gives CDR1 LNHDA, CDR2 SQIVND (reference sequence). The germline V and J ends were trimmed by 3 bases and 8 bases, with 16 bases remaining between them. The CDR3 DNA follows: TGTGCCAGTAGTATTGATTGGGGGTTTCGGGAAAAACTGTTTTTT. This codes for CASSIDWGFREKLFF.

The rearrangement links TRBV10-3 to TRBJ2-3, with TRBD1 matching over 7 bases. CDR1 is ENHRY and CDR2 is SYGVKD in the germline V gene. The V gene end was trimmed by 6 bases and the J gene end by 9 bases; junction bases not matched to a gene: 6. This CDR3 has 12 residues. Here the CDR3 DNA reads TGTGCCATCAGCCTCACAGGGGAAACGCAGTATTTT. Translation: CAISLTGETQYF.

This chain joins TRBV5-4 and TRBJ1-5; D call uncertain. The germline CDR1 and CDR2 sequences are SGHNT and YYREEE (reference sequence). The CDR3 spans 14 residues. V lost 4 bases to trimming and J lost 0 bases, with 8 bases between them. CDR3 sequence reads: CASSREGSNQPQHF. CDR3 nucleotide sequence: TGTGCCAGCAGCCGGGAGGGTAGCAATCAGCCCCAGCATTTT.

The chain carries TRBV10-3 and TRBJ1-1; 8 nucleotides agree with TRBD1. The CDR3 covers 15 residues. J lost 0 bases, V lost 6 bases, and 6 bases had no gene match. Germline V CDR1 and CDR2: ENHRY, SYGVKD. The CDR3 loop is CAIRGGQGMNTEAFF. CDR3 coding DNA: TGTGCCATCAGGGGCGGACAGGGTATGAACACTGAAGCTTTCTTT.

The gene calls are TRBV6-1 and TRBJ2-7; TRBD2 matches at 7 bases. This CDR3 has 12 residues. The V segment lost 7 bases and the J segment 4 bases; nucleotides outside the gene matches: 4. Per the germline V gene, CDR1 is MNHNS and CDR2 is SASEGT. As DNA, the CDR3 is TGTGCCAGCATGGCGGGAGAGTACGAGCAGTACTTC. This codes for CASMAGEYEQYF.

The chain combines TRBV28 with TRBJ1-1; D is possibly TRBD1 (6 bases). CDR3 size: 15 residues. The germline gives CDR1 MDHEN, CDR2 SYDVKM. V lost 1 base, J lost 5 bases, and 14 bases lay in between. The chain's CDR3 is CASSLFVQGQTEAFF. CDR3 in DNA: TGTGCCAGCAGTTTATTCGTACAGGGTCAGACTGAAGCTTTCTTT. Supplemented by reference TRBV28 and TRBJ1-1, the full variable domain reads DVKVTQSSRYLVKRTGEKVFLECVQDMDHENMFWYRQDPGLGLRLIYFSYDVKMKEKGDIPEGYSVSREKKERFSLILESASTNQTSMYLCASSLFVQGQTEAFFGQGTRLTVV.

J is TRBJ2-7 and V is TRBV5-6; TRBD1 matches 9 bases. V gave up 6 bases and J gave up 2 bases; unmatched junction bases: 9. This CDR3 region has 15 residues. Germline V gene lookup returns CDR1 SGHDT and CDR2 YYEEEE. The CDR3 here is CASTYRGLPAYEQYF. CDR3 DNA sequence: TGTGCCAGCACCTACAGGGGGCTTCCCGCCTACGAGCAGTACTTC. Looking up the rest from reference TRBV5-6 and TRBJ2-7 gives the full variable domain: DAGVTQSPTHLIKTRGQQVTLRCSPKSGHDTVSWYQQALGQGPQFIFQYYEEEERQRGNFPDRFSGHQFPNYSSELNVNALLLGDSALYLCASTYRGLPAYEQYFGPGTRLTVT.

The chain has TRBV5-1 and TRBJ1-1; D is perhaps TRBD1 (5 bases). Germline lookup yields CDR1 SGHRS and CDR2 YFSETQ. CDR3 length: 15 residues. Between the trimmed V and J ends, which lost 3 bases and 0 bases, there was a span of 12 bases. The CDR3 protein is CASSSGVEMNTEAFF. In nucleotides, the CDR3 is TGCGCCAGCAGCTCGGGGGTGGAGATGAACACTGAAGCTTTCTTT. The full variable domain, its missing parts supplied by reference TRBV5-1 and TRBJ1-1, is KAGVTQTPRYLIKTRGQQVTLSCSPISGHRSVSWYQQTPGQGLQFLFEYFSETQRNKGNFPGRFSGRQFSNSRSEMNVSTLELGDSALYLCASSSGVEMNTEAFFGQGTRLTVV.

V and J are TRBV9 and TRBJ2-7; D may be TRBD2 (6 bases). The germline V and J ends were trimmed by 3 bases and 2 bases, with 12 bases remaining between them. CDR3 length: 14 residues. Germline CDR1 and CDR2: SGDLS and YYNGEE. CDR3 region: CASSAREPTYEQYF. In DNA form, the CDR3 reads TGTGCCAGCAGCGCCCGGGAGCCGACCTACGAGCAGTACTTC.

CDR3 residues: CASSQGKGTEAFF. The CDR3 bases are TGCGCCAGCAGTCAAGGAAAAGGGACTGAAGCTTTCTTT. The rearrangement links TRBV10-1 to TRBJ1-1; no definite D call. Germline assignment: CDR1 WNHNN and CDR2 SYGVQD (reference sequence). There are 13 residues in the CDR3. Trimming took off 5 bases at V and 5 bases at J, with 12 bases between the two ends.